A single sample gave rise to the 9 T cell receptor beta chains below, sequenced in a study of shared clonotypes between healthy human individuals. Only in-frame clones appear in the TCRdb table, and some are missing; sequencing was by immunoSEQ multiplex PCR. The repertoire has approximately 1,000,000 clones, around 78% of them found once; the top ten carry approximately 0.5%. The source material was memory CD4+ T cells from PBMCs. The subset denotes: CD45RA-negative fraction. These receptors all stem from a young man in good health. Some clones in this sample may be carry-over from other donors' samples.

The chain combines TRBV15 with TRBJ2-1; D is unclear. Trimming left V 0 bases short and J 10 bases short, with 10 bases between. The CDR3 contains 13 residues. Germline assignment: CDR1 LNHNV and CDR2 YYDKDF (reference sequence). The CDR3 sequence is CATSRDLLGEQFF. The CDR3 DNA is TGTGCCACCAGCAGAGACCTCCTGGGGGAGCAGTTCTTC.

Here the CDR3 DNA reads TGTGCCAGCAGAAGAAGCATCTCTAGCACAGATACGCAGTATTTT. Its translation: CASRRSISSTDTQYF. The rearrangement joins TRBV6-5 to TRBJ2-3; the D is unclear. Germline V gene lookup returns CDR1 MNHEY and CDR2 SVGAGI. V was clipped by 6 bases and J by 0 bases, with 13 bases between them. This CDR3 has 15 amino acids.

V gene TRBV28 combines with J gene TRBJ2-7; possible D gene TRBD2, 6 bases. Germline loops: CDR1 MDHEN, CDR2 SYDVKM. Trimming left V 7 bases short and J 2 bases short, with 15 bases between. The CDR3 length is 14 residues. The CDR3 loop is CASIFSGSPYEQYF. Here the CDR3 DNA reads TGTGCCAGCATTTTTAGCGGTAGTCCCTACGAGCAGTACTTC.

The V and J genes are TRBV30 and TRBJ1-2; TRBD1 aligns across 11 bases. Trimming removed 8 bases from V and 1 base from J; junction bases left unmatched: 0. Looked up from germline, CDR1 is GTSNPN and CDR2 is SVGIG (reference sequence). This CDR3 is 12 amino acids long. CDR3 sequence reads: CAGTGGNYGYTF. CDR3 DNA: TGTGCCGGGACAGGGGGTAACTATGGCTACACCTTC.

This clone was observed a single time. The chain carries TRBV11-2 and TRBJ2-3, with D possibly being TRBD2 (6 bases). The CDR3 extends over 16 amino acids. In germline, CDR1 is SGHAT, CDR2 FQNNGV. V lost 1 base and J lost 1, with 12 bases in between. Here the CDR3 DNA reads TGTGCCAGCAGCTTAGGGGTGGGAGGTGGCACAGATACGCAGTATTTT. It translates to CASSLGVGGGTDTQYF.

This clone was detected many times. The chain combines TRBV28 with TRBJ2-3; 11 bases fit TRBD2. The CDR3 runs 17 residues. CDR1 and CDR2 (germline): MDHEN, SYDVKM. J was trimmed by 1 base and V by 4 bases; bases with no gene match: 7. Here the CDR3 reads CASSSQTSGIRTDTQYF. DNA for the CDR3: TGTGCCAGCAGTTCTCAGACTAGCGGGATCCGCACAGATACGCAGTATTTT. The whole variable domain, remainder taken from reference TRBV28 and TRBJ2-3, is DVKVTQSSRYLVKRTGEKVFLECVQDMDHENMFWYRQDPGLGLRLIYFSYDVKMKEKGDIPEGYSVSREKKERFSLILESASTNQTSMYLCASSSQTSGIRTDTQYFGPGTRLTVL.

The V call is TRBV19, the J call TRBJ1-5; D remains ambiguous. From germline, CDR1 is LNHDA and CDR2 SQIVND (reference sequence). CDR3 length: 14 residues. Trimming cost V 3 bases and J 1 base, with 7 bases left between them. The CDR3 DNA follows: TGTGCCAGTAGTATTTCTCCGAGCAATCAGCCCCAGCATTTT. Protein: CASSISPSNQPQHF.

This chain joins TRBV6-1 and TRBJ2-7; 8 nucleotides match TRBD1. Germline CDR1 is MNHNS and CDR2 is SASEGT. This CDR3 has 16 amino acids. Trimming removed 4 bases from V and 5 bases from J; junction bases left unmatched: 13. DNA for the CDR3: TGTGCCAGCAGTGGCCGGGACAGGAGCCCCATAAACGAGCAGTACTTC. This codes for CASSGRDRSPINEQYF.

The genes are TRBV28 and TRBJ2-3; D may be TRBD2 (5 bases). CDR1 is MDHEN, CDR2 SYDVKM, per germline. V was shortened by 3 bases and J by 3 bases, with 13 bases between the two germline ends. The CDR3 covers 15 residues. For the CDR3, the DNA is TGTGCCAGCAGTTTGATCGGACGGGAAACAGATACGCAGTATTTT. The encoded protein is CASSLIGRETDTQYF.